Below, 7 T cell receptor beta chains from the same sample are listed, as sequenced in a study of Ad26.COV2.S vaccination and SARS-CoV-2 variants. Treatment indicated: 19 received Ad26.COV2.S at low or high dose, single or two shots; five or six received placebo; per-sample allocation not given. Material that was analyzed had been drawn on day 63 after the first vaccine or placebo injection. Only in-frame clones appear in the TCRdb table, and some are missing; sequencing was by immunoSEQ multiplex PCR. The table lists around 300,000 clones, about 87% of them singletons, with 6.4% in the top ten. Source: peripheral blood, taken in a trial of Ad26.COV2.S vaccine versus placebo. The receptors shown here come from a person between 18 and 59 years old who received the Ad26.COV2.S COVID-19 vaccine or a placebo.

The genes are TRBV30 and TRBJ2-5; 8 nucleotides match TRBD1. V was pared by 1 base and J by 9 bases, with 10 bases of the junction left unmatched. Germline lookup yields CDR1 GTSNPN and CDR2 SVGIG (reference sequence). This CDR3 comprises 14 residues. The CDR3 sequence: CAWSGTGPSGAQYF. In DNA, the CDR3 is TGTGCCTGGAGTGGGACAGGGCCGTCCGGGGCCCAGTACTTC.

This sequence joins TRBV4-3 and TRBJ2-5; 11 bases are shared with TRBD1. The germline V gene encodes CDR1 LGHNA and CDR2 YSLEER. This CDR3 has 15 amino acids. After removal of 4 bases from V and 4 bases from J, the junction contained 5 bases not matched to a gene. This chain's CDR3 is CASSPLDRGPETQYF. The CDR3 bases are TGCGCCAGCAGCCCCCTGGACAGGGGGCCAGAGACCCAGTACTTC.

CDR3 nucleotides: TGTGCCAGCAGCTTCGGGACGGTGGCCGGGGAGCTGTTTTTT. Translating gives CASSFGTVAGELFF. V and J are TRBV11-3 and TRBJ2-2; either TRBD1 or TRBD2 may supply D (5 bases each). CDR1 is SGHNT and CDR2 is YENEEA in the germline V gene. CDR3 length equals 14 residues. V gave up 3 bases and J gave up 6 bases, with 11 bases separating them.

The chain is built from TRBV10-3 and TRBJ2-3; D tentatively reads TRBD1 or TRBD2 (7 bases each). CDR1 ENHRY and CDR2 SYGVKD come from the germline V gene. The CDR3 has 13 amino acids. V lost 4 bases and J 5 bases, leaving 10 bases between the germline ends. The DNA of the CDR3 is TGTGCCATCAGTGCAGGGGGGGTAGATACGCAGTATTTT. This encodes CAISAGGVDTQYF.

A single count supports this clone. This chain uses TRBV14 with TRBJ1-6, with TRBD1 as a possible D gene (5 bases). The CDR3 contains 14 residues. V gave up 1 base and J gave up 7 bases, with 8 bases separating them. Germline assignment: CDR1 SGHDN and CDR2 FVKESK. The chain's CDR3 is CASSQGAGNSPLHF. In nucleotides, the CDR3 is TGTGCCAGCAGCCAAGGGGCAGGGAATTCACCCCTCCACTTT.

Here the CDR3 reads CASGQSGANVLTF. The CDR3 DNA sequence: TGTGCCAGCGGGCAATCTGGGGCCAACGTCCTGACTTTC. This rearrangement joins TRBV28 to TRBJ2-6; D remains unclear. CDR1 is MDHEN and CDR2 is SYDVKM in the germline V gene. The V and J ends lost 8 bases and 1 base respectively, with 6 bases between them. The CDR3 loop spans 13 amino acids.

The CDR3 DNA reads TGTGCCAGCAGTTCCCCCTTTTCGGGGATCCGAAGTAATGAGCAGTTCTTC. The encoded protein is CASSSPFSGIRSNEQFF. The genes are TRBV27 and TRBJ2-1, with D possibly matching TRBD2 (5 bases). The CDR3 totals 17 residues. Per the germline V gene, CDR1 is MNHEY and CDR2 is SMNVEV (reference sequence). V lost 4 bases and J lost 7, with 23 bases in between.